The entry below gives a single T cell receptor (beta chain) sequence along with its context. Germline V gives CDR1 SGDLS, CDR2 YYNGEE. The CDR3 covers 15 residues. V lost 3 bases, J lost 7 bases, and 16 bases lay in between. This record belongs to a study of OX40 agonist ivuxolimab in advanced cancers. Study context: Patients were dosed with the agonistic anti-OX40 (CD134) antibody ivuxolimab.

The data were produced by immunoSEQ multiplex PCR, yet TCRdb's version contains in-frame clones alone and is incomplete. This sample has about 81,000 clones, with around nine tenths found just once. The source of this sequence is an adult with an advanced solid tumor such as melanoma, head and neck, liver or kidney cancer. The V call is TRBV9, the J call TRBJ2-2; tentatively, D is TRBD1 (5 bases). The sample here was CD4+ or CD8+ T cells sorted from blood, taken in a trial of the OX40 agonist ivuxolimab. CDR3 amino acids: CASSAQTVLGGELFF. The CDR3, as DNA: TGTGCCAGCAGCGCCCAGACAGTCCTGGGCGGGGAGCTGTTTTTT.